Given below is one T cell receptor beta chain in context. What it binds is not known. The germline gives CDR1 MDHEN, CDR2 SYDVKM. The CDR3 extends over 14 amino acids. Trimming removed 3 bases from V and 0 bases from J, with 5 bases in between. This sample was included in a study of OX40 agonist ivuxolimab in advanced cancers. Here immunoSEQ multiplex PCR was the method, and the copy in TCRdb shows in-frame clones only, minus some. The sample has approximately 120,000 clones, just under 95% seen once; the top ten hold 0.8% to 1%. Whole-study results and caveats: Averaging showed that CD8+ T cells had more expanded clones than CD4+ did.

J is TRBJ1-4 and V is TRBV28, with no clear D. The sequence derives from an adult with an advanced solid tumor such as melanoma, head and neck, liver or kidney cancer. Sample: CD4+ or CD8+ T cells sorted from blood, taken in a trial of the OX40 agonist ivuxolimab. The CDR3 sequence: CASSLGTTNEKLFF. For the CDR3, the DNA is TGTGCCAGCAGTTTGGGAACAACTAATGAAAAACTGTTTTTT.